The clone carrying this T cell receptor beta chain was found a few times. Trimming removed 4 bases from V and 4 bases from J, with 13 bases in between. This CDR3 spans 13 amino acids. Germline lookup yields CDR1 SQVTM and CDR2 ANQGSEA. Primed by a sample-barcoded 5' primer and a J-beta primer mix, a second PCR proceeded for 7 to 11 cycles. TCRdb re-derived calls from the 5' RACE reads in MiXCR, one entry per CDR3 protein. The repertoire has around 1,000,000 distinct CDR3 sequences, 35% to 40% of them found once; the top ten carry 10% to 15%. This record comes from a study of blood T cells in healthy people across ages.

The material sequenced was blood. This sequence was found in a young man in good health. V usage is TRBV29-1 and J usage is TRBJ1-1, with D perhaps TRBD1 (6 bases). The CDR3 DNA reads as TGCAGCGTTGGGGGGCTCTTCGCCACTGAAGCTTTCTTT. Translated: CSVGGLFATEAFF.